A single T cell receptor beta chain is shown here with its context. The sample originates from a study of blood T cell repertoires in COVID-19. The overall study: The origin of the acute and convalescent COVID-19 samples was the United States, Italy and Spain. In each case, the material was cDNA or gDNA derived from T cells, B-cell-depleted T cells, or PBMCs.

Original processing methods: By means of reference gene primer amplification, nucleated cell counts were estimated. The protocol was immunoSEQ multiplex PCR, while the TCRdb copy is restricted to in-frame clones and leaves out a portion. The V and J calls and clone size were taken over from that table, and D and trimming were inferred from the DNA. The data hold about 100,000 clones, with approximately 89% observed a single time. This clonotype was obtained from an elderly man with acute or convalescent COVID-19. The specimen was peripheral blood.

CDR3 DNA sequence: TGTGCCATCAGTGAGAGGGGGACGAACACCGGGGAGCTGTTTTTT. Encoded protein: CAISERGTNTGELFF. V gene TRBV10-3 combines with J gene TRBJ2-2, with D maybe TRBD1 (6 bases). CDR1 and CDR2 (germline): ENHRY, SYGVKD. V gave up 2 bases and J gave up 0 bases, with 7 bases separating them. This CDR3 has 15 residues.